The 26 T cell receptor beta chains in this list originate from one sample, sequenced in a study of T cell repertoires in cytomegalovirus infection (dated by TCRdb to between 2019 and 2020). Sequenced on an Illumina HiSeq 1500. TCRdb reprocessed the public reads (quality trimming at Q25 with fastp, clone calling with MiXCR) and kept in-frame beta chains. Identical CDR3 proteins give one entry, which carries the most common genes and DNA. This sample holds a few hundred thousand distinct CDR3 sequences; 34% were observed only once. The top ten clonotypes cover about 13% of the sample. For these TCRs, the target antigens are not known. The treatment or condition label corresponds to: in vitro stimulation with specific CMV peptide epitopes to enrich CMV-specific T cells. Sequencing was performed on cultured PBMCs, taken from culture after CMV antigen stimulation. Receptors originate from a human donor in good health (CMV status not recorded). Some clones in this sample may be carry-over from other donors' samples.

This clonotype was seen ten or more times. This chain links TRBV7-2 with TRBJ2-3; 8 nucleotides agree with TRBD1. This CDR3 has 16 amino acids. Trimming cost V 4 bases and J 1 base; bases outside gene matches: 7. Germline CDR1 SGHTA, CDR2 FQGNSA. The CDR3 loop reads CASSSWTGLGTDTQYF. CDR3 DNA: TGTGCCAGCAGCTCCTGGACAGGGCTGGGCACAGATACGCAGTATTTT.

Turning to this clonotype: A much larger clone differs from this one at a single base, so this may be a read error. This chain connects TRBV5-5 to TRBJ1-1, with TRBD1 matching over 7 bases. Germline V CDR1 and CDR2: SGHKS, YYEKEE (reference sequence). The CDR3 covers 14 residues. J was trimmed by 2 bases and V by 2 bases; bases with no gene match: 3. The CDR3 DNA reads TGTGCCAGCAGCTTCTCAGGGGGTAACACTGAAGCTTTCTTT. Amino acids: CASSFSGGNTEAFF.

There are many counts of this clonotype. The chain employs TRBV7-2 and TRBJ1-6; TRBD1 matches 9 bases. This CDR3 spans 16 amino acids. J was trimmed by 9 bases and V by 5 bases; bases with no gene match: 11. Germline-derived CDR1 and CDR2 are SGHTA and FQGNSA. The CDR3 reads CASSVSTGGSSSPLHF. Written as DNA, the CDR3 is TGTGCCAGCAGCGTATCGACAGGGGGTAGTAGTTCACCCCTCCACTTT. Based on the CDR3 plus reference TRBV7-2 and TRBJ1-6, the full variable domain is GAGVSQSPSNKVTEKGKDVELRCDPISGHTALYWYRQSLGQGLEFLIYFQGNSAPDKSGLPSDRFSAERTGGSVSTLTIQRTQQEDSAVYLCASSVSTGGSSSPLHFGNGTRLTVT.

DNA of the CDR3: TGCGCCAGCAGTGGACAGGGATTCCAAGAGACCCAGTACTTC. Translating gives CASSGQGFQETQYF. The J gene is TRBJ2-5, the V gene TRBV5-1; 8 bases match TRBD1. CDR3 length: 14 residues. Germline V lookup: CDR1 SGHRS, CDR2 YFSETQ. V gave up 5 bases and J gave up 1 base; unmatched junction bases: 4. The whole variable domain, filled in from reference TRBV5-1 and TRBJ2-5, reads KAGVTQTPRYLIKTRGQQVTLSCSPISGHRSVSWYQQTPGQGLQFLFEYFSETQRNKGNFPGRFSGRQFSNSRSEMNVSTLELGDSALYLCASSGQGFQETQYFGPGTRLLVL.

This clonotype was counted between two and nine times. The chain links TRBV20-1 to TRBJ2-1, with 9 nucleotides matching TRBD2. Losses at the gene ends were 5 bases for V and 7 bases for J; bases not matched to a gene: 9. Germline V CDR1 and CDR2: DFQATT, SNEGSKA (reference sequence). This CDR3 has 14 amino acids. CDR3 coding DNA: TGCAGTGCTGATAGCGGGAGAGGGTATAATGAGCAGTTCTTC. Translating gives CSADSGRGYNEQFF.

This clonotype was recorded only once. An end of the junction differs from the germline gene, which may be a read error. The rearrangement uses TRBV12-3 or TRBV12-4 and TRBJ1-1, with 7 bases that match TRBD1. This CDR3 is built from 18 residues. CDR3 nucleotides: TGTGCCAGCACCCTAGACAGGGCGAGGCTTTTAATGAACTCTGAAGCTTTCTTT. Translating it yields CASTLDRARLLMNSEAFF.

The chain joins TRBV6-2 or TRBV6-3 to TRBJ1-2; D perhaps matches TRBD1 (6 bases). Deletions cut 6 bases from V and 4 bases from J, with 18 bases between. The CDR3 has 15 amino acids. In germline, CDR1 is MNHEY, CDR2 SVGEGT. CDR3 loop: CASRRPQGEGYGYTF. In DNA, the CDR3 is TGTGCCAGCAGACGGCCACAGGGAGAAGGCTATGGCTACACCTTC.

This sequence joins TRBV6-2 or TRBV6-3 and TRBJ2-7, with 12 nucleotides matching TRBD1. V lost 0 bases to trimming and J lost 4 bases; unmatched junction nucleotides: 4. CDR1 is MNHEY and CDR2 is SVGEGT in the germline V gene. The CDR3 has 16 residues. The DNA of the CDR3 is TGTGCCAGCAGTTACTCTGGGACAGGGGGCAGGTACGAGCAGTACGTC. This gives the protein CASSYSGTGGRYEQYV.

V gene TRBV18 combines with J gene TRBJ2-1; 11 bases match TRBD2. Germline trimming cut 5 bases from V and 7 bases from J; bases unmatched to any gene: 19. Per germline, CDR1 KGHSH and CDR2 LQKENI. CDR3 size: 19 residues. The CDR3 protein is CASSSRQIGGLAGWNEQFF. In DNA, the CDR3 is TGTGCCAGCTCATCTCGACAGATCGGTGGACTAGCGGGTTGGAATGAGCAGTTCTTC.

The chain uses TRBV6-2 or TRBV6-3 and TRBJ2-1; D ambiguous. V dropped 4 bases and J dropped 5 bases, with 12 bases sitting between them. Germline CDR1 MNHEY, CDR2 SVGEGT. CDR3 length equals 14 residues. CDR3 region: CASSSQLGDNEQFF. CDR3 coding DNA: TGTGCCAGCAGTTCCCAGCTGGGCGACAATGAGCAGTTCTTC.

This chain joins TRBV12-3 or TRBV12-4 and TRBJ2-1, with D unclear. The CDR3 has 12 amino acids. V gave up 6 bases and J gave up 10 bases, with 13 bases separating them. CDR3 sequence reads: CASSPFGLEQFF. CDR3 sequence (DNA): TGTGCCAGCAGCCCTTTTGGCCTGGAGCAGTTCTTC.

The genes are TRBV27 and TRBJ2-7; 13 positions agree with TRBD2. Trimming took 5 bases from V and 6 from J; bases not matched to a gene: 4. The CDR3 is made up of 14 amino acids. The V gene's germline CDR1 is MNHEY and CDR2 SMNVEV (reference sequence). The CDR3 DNA follows: TGTGCCAGCAGTCCGGGACTAGCGGGAATCGAGCAGTACTTC. Protein sequence: CASSPGLAGIEQYF.

This clonotype was counted between two and nine times. The CDR3 nucleotides read TGTGCCAGCAGTTACTCGACGGTAACATACGAGCAGTACGTC. It is translated as CASSYSTVTYEQYV. The chain couples TRBV6-2 or TRBV6-3 to TRBJ2-7; D is ambiguous. CDR1 and CDR2 (germline): MNHEY, SVGEGT. V was clipped by 0 bases and J by 4 bases, with 10 bases between them. The CDR3 spans 14 residues.

This clonotype was seen a handful of times. The J gene is TRBJ1-5, the V gene TRBV6-2 or TRBV6-3; 9 bases are shared with TRBD1. The germline V gene has CDR1 MNHEY and CDR2 SVGEGT. The CDR3 sequence is 17 residues long. After removal of 4 bases from V and 3 bases from J, the junction contained 10 bases not matched to a gene. CDR3 sequence (DNA): TGTGCCAGCAGTTTCGACAACAGGGGGCCCCCCAATCAGCCCCAGCATTTT. This translates into CASSFDNRGPPNQPQHF.

This clonotype was observed a few times. The chain has TRBV19 and TRBJ1-5; D uncertain. This CDR3 comprises 15 residues. Trimming removed 5 bases from V and 4 bases from J, with 15 bases in between. Germline V gives CDR1 LNHDA, CDR2 SQIVND (reference sequence). The CDR3 protein is CASSSGFLSNQPQHF. In DNA, the CDR3 is TGTGCCAGTAGTTCGGGGTTCCTCTCAAATCAGCCCCAGCATTTT.

This clonotype has a handful of counts. The chain is built from TRBV7-6 and TRBJ2-1, with TRBD2 matching 14 bases. V shed 1 base, J shed 7 bases, and the junction held 12 bases outside the gene matches. This CDR3 contains 19 residues. Germline CDR1 and CDR2: SGHVS and FNYEAQ. CDR3 in DNA: TGTGCCAGCAGCTTAGAACGACTAGCGGGAGGGCGTGGGCGGAATGAGCAGTTCTTC. Residues: CASSLERLAGGRGRNEQFF.

This clonotype was observed a few times. The chain has TRBV18 and TRBJ2-1; 11 nucleotides match TRBD2. Germline lookup yields CDR1 KGHSH and CDR2 LQKENI. This CDR3 has 15 amino acids. V lost 4 bases and J lost 8; bases outside the gene matches: 7. CDR3: CASSLLAGEVDEQFF. The CDR3 coding sequence is TGTGCCAGCTCACTACTAGCGGGAGAGGTTGATGAGCAGTTCTTC.

This clonotype was found a few times. This sequence joins TRBV4-1 and TRBJ1-3; D gene uncertain. V dropped 1 base and J dropped 1 base, with 8 bases sitting between them. Germline CDR1 is MGHRA and CDR2 is YSYEKL. This CDR3 spans 15 amino acids. As DNA, the CDR3 is TGCGCCAGCAGCCAAGTGAGGCCATCTGGAAACACCATATATTTT. Protein product: CASSQVRPSGNTIYF.

This clonotype was seen more than once but under ten times. V gene TRBV6-1 combines with J gene TRBJ2-1; 8 nucleotides align to TRBD2. Losses at the gene ends were 5 bases for V and 7 bases for J; bases not matched to a gene: 10. CDR3 size: 15 residues. Germline lookup yields CDR1 MNHNS and CDR2 SASEGT. DNA of the CDR3: TGTGCCAGCAGTCTCGGAGCGGGGGCGTCAAATGAGCAGTTCTTC. Amino acids: CASSLGAGASNEQFF.

V usage is TRBV11-3 and J usage is TRBJ2-5; 7 nucleotides align to TRBD2. The CDR3 is 16 residues long. Looked up from germline, CDR1 is SGHNT and CDR2 is YENEEA. Trimming cost V 1 base and J 2 bases; bases outside gene matches: 7. For the CDR3, the DNA is TGTGCCAGCAGCTTAGGTGGCGGGAGTCGACAAGAGACCCAGTACTTC. Encoded protein: CASSLGGGSRQETQYF.

The rearrangement joins TRBV24-1 to TRBJ2-1, with D tentatively TRBD1 (6 bases). The CDR3 is 13 residues long. Germline CDR1 KGHDR, CDR2 SFDVKD. The germline V and J ends were trimmed by 7 bases and 7 bases, with 13 bases remaining between them. The CDR3, as DNA: TGTGCCACCAGCCGACAGGTATCGAATGAGCAGTTCTTC. Its protein is CATSRQVSNEQFF.

The chain is built from TRBV28 and TRBJ2-5; D remains ambiguous. From germline, CDR1 is MDHEN and CDR2 SYDVKM. V was clipped by 5 bases and J by 4 bases, with 8 bases between them. The CDR3 length is 12 residues. The CDR3 spells CASSVTVETQYF. The CDR3 DNA sequence: TGTGCCAGCAGTGTGACCGTAGAGACCCAGTACTTC.

This clonotype appeared a few times. The chain recombines TRBV7-2 with TRBJ1-2; 8 nucleotides align to TRBD1. The CDR3 extends over 17 amino acids. CDR1 is SGHTA and CDR2 is FQGNSA in the germline V gene. With 1 base clipped from V and 5 bases from J, the junction kept 12 bases outside the gene matches. CDR3 amino acids: CASSLVWTGNVGYGYTF. The CDR3 DNA sequence: TGTGCCAGCAGCTTAGTTTGGACAGGGAATGTTGGGTATGGCTACACCTTC.

Only a few counts were recorded for this clonotype. The chain is built from TRBV6-1 and TRBJ1-5; tentative D call: TRBD1 (5 bases). This CDR3 has 14 residues. CDR1 and CDR2 from the germline V gene are MNHNS and SASEGT. V was clipped by 2 bases and J by 4 bases, with 9 bases between them. In DNA form, the CDR3 reads TGTGCCAGCAGTGAAAGTGGGGGGAATCAGCCCCAGCATTTT. This encodes CASSESGGNQPQHF.

CDR3 bases: TGTGCCAGCAGGGACACCAGGGGTACCGAGAATTACGAGCAGTACTTC. Amino acids: CASRDTRGTENYEQYF. V and J are TRBV2 and TRBJ2-7; a weak D match, TRBD1 (6 bases). Trimming took 6 bases from V and 4 from J, leaving 22 bases between them. The CDR3 has 16 amino acids. The germline CDR1 and CDR2 sequences are SNHLY and FYNNEI.

In this sample, this clonotype turned up a few times. J is TRBJ1-2 and V is TRBV7-2, with 7 bases matching TRBD1. The CDR3 spans 14 residues. V trimming: 4 bases; J trimming: 4 bases; junction bases outside the gene matches: 6. CDR1 SGHTA and CDR2 FQGNSA come from the germline V gene. CDR3 residues: CASSSDRASYGYTF. The CDR3 coding sequence is TGTGCCAGCAGCTCTGACAGGGCCAGCTATGGCTACACCTTC.